These T cell receptor beta chains were read from a single sample in a study of breast tumors, draining lymph nodes, adjacent tissues. From the multiplex PCR reads, TCRdb called clonotypes with MiXCR, one entry per CDR3 protein. Counted here are some 38,000 distinct CDR3 sequences, roughly 36% occurring once; the ten biggest clones make up approximately 10%. The sequenced sample consisted of breast tumor tissue. These receptors all come from a female donor with breast cancer. Some clones in this sample may be carry-over from other donors' samples. CDR3s leave out the opening cysteine and the closing phenylalanine or tryptophan. Each record gives: J gene, V gene, CDR3 protein.

j_call: TRBJ1-2; v_call: TRBV7-8; cdr3_aa: ASSLELGVYGYT
j_call: TRBJ2-3; v_call: TRBV6-1; cdr3_aa: ASSQADTQY
j_call: TRBJ2-7; v_call: TRBV5-5; cdr3_aa: ASSPTGAEQY
j_call: TRBJ2-1; v_call: TRBV5-1; cdr3_aa: AGSPRLTTDNEQF
j_call: TRBJ2-1; v_call: TRBV28; cdr3_aa: ASSLAGIGGDNEQF
j_call: TRBJ2-5; v_call: TRBV3-1; cdr3_aa: ASSRLAGLDETQY
j_call: TRBJ1-2; v_call: TRBV7-2; cdr3_aa: ASSLRPQRGGYT
j_call: TRBJ2-7; v_call: TRBV18; cdr3_aa: ASSPKRAMGLYEQY
j_call: TRBJ1-4; v_call: TRBV12-3/TRBV12-4; cdr3_aa: ASRIRGGREKLF
j_call: TRBJ2-7; v_call: TRBV5-6; cdr3_aa: ASSSLGLSGEQY
j_call: TRBJ2-3; v_call: TRBV6-2/TRBV6-3; cdr3_aa: ASSYSMIRGTDTQY
j_call: TRBJ2-1; v_call: TRBV29-1; cdr3_aa: SVGASGSVEQF
j_call: TRBJ2-3; v_call: TRBV28; cdr3_aa: ASSFRGVGTDTQY
j_call: TRBJ2-5; v_call: TRBV5-1; cdr3_aa: ASSQPDRGRAETQY
j_call: TRBJ2-7; v_call: TRBV10-3; cdr3_aa: AISETGEDSGQY
j_call: TRBJ2-3; v_call: TRBV20-1; cdr3_aa: SASRGTL
j_call: TRBJ2-3; v_call: TRBV9; cdr3_aa: ASSDQGLDTQY
j_call: TRBJ2-1; v_call: TRBV7-3; cdr3_aa: ASSPAPSSYNEQF
j_call: TRBJ2-7; v_call: TRBV4-1; cdr3_aa: ASSRSSGTGGTYEQY
j_call: TRBJ1-3; v_call: TRBV6-1; cdr3_aa: ASSEGVYSGNTIY
j_call: TRBJ2-6; v_call: TRBV2; cdr3_aa: ASSGQGVGANVLT
j_call: TRBJ2-3; v_call: TRBV5-4; cdr3_aa: ASSGGVNDLADTQY